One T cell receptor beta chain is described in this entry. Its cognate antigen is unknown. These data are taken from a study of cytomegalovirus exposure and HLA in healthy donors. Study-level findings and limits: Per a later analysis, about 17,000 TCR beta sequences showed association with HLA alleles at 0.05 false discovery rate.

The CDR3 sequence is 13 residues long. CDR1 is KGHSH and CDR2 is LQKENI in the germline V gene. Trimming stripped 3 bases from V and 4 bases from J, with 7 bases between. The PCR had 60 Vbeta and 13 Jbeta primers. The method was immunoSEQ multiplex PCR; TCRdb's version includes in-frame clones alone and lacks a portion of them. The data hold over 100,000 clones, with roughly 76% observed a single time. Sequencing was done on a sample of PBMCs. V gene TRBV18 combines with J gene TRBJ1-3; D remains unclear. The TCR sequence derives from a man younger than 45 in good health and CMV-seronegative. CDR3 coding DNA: TGTGCCAGCTCACCCGGGAACGGAAACACCATATATTTT. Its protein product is CASSPGNGNTIYF.